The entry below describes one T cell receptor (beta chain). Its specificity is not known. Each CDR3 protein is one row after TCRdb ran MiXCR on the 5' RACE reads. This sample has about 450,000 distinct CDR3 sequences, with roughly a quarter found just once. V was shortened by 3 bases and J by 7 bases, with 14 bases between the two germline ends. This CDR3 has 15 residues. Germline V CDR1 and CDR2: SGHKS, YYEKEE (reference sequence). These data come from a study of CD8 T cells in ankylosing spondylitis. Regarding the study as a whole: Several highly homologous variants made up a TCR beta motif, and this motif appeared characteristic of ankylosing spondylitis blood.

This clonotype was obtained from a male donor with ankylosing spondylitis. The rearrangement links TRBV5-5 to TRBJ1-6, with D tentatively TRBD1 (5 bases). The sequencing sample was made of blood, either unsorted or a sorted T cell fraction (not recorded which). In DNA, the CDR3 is TGTGCCAGCAGCTATCAAGGGACGGGGAATTCACCCCTCCACTTT. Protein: CASSYQGTGNSPLHF.